Listed below are T cell receptor beta chains from one sample, sequenced in a study of T cells after yellow fever vaccination. TCRdb ran MiXCR on the 5' RACE reads and lists one entry per CDR3 protein. The sample lists approximately 510,000 distinct CDR3 sequences; 21% were seen once. The sequenced sample was PBMCs, obtained about 20 days after the first yellow fever vaccination. Receptors originate from a man aged 18 to 35 who received the YFV17D yellow fever vaccine. Each CDR3 is given with its conserved first and last residue. A D gene is named only where the DNA matches it firmly. Part of the rows lack a size; the others show once, few, many or a class for expanded clones.

CDR3aa: CSAAGSSYNEQFF; CDR3nt: TGCAGTGCAGCAGGGAGCTCCTACAATGAGCAGTTCTTC; j_gene: TRBJ2-1; d_gene: NA; abundance: many; v_gene: TRBV20-1
CDR3aa: CSARWDSNQPQHF; CDR3nt: TGCAGTGCTAGGTGGGATAGCAATCAGCCCCAGCATTTT; j_gene: TRBJ1-5; d_gene: NA; abundance: NA; v_gene: TRBV20-1
CDR3aa: CAISESREKLFF; CDR3nt: TGTGCCATCAGTGAGAGTCGGGAAAAACTGTTTTTT; j_gene: TRBJ1-4; d_gene: NA; abundance: few; v_gene: TRBV10-3
CDR3aa: CASSNGRNQPQHF; CDR3nt: TGTGCCAGCAGTAACGGACGGAATCAGCCCCAGCATTTT; j_gene: TRBJ1-5; d_gene: NA; abundance: many; v_gene: TRBV2
CDR3aa: CASSSAQGSDTQYF; CDR3nt: TGTGCCAGCAGCTCAGCGCAGGGGTCAGATACGCAGTATTTT; j_gene: TRBJ2-3; d_gene: NA; abundance: few; v_gene: TRBV7-2
CDR3aa: CASSQSLNEQFF; CDR3nt: TGCGCCAGCAGCCAGTCCCTAAATGAGCAGTTCTTC; j_gene: TRBJ2-1; d_gene: NA; abundance: NA; v_gene: TRBV5-1
CDR3aa: CAISGEPETQYF; CDR3nt: TGTGCCATCAGTGGGGAACCGGAGACCCAGTACTTC; j_gene: TRBJ2-5; d_gene: NA; abundance: few; v_gene: TRBV10-3
CDR3aa: CASSGSEAFF; CDR3nt: TGTGCCAGCAGCGGTAGTGAAGCTTTCTTT; j_gene: TRBJ1-1; d_gene: NA; abundance: NA; v_gene: TRBV7-9
CDR3aa: CARSSSGVKNEQFF; CDR3nt: TGTGCCAGGTCCTCTAGCGGGGTTAAAAATGAGCAGTTCTTC; j_gene: TRBJ2-1; d_gene: NA; abundance: NA; v_gene: TRBV21-1
CDR3aa: CASSFGLSGELFF; CDR3nt: TGTGCCAGCAGTTTTGGTCTGAGCGGGGAGCTGTTTTTT; j_gene: TRBJ2-2; d_gene: NA; abundance: few; v_gene: TRBV12-3/TRBV12-4
CDR3aa: CASSLQGGQETQYF; CDR3nt: TGTGCCAGCAGCCTTCAGGGGGGCCAAGAGACCCAGTACTTC; j_gene: TRBJ2-5; d_gene: NA; abundance: many; v_gene: TRBV5-1
CDR3aa: CASSLEAPSPTGELFF; CDR3nt: TGTGCCAGCAGTCTAGAAGCCCCCAGCCCCACCGGGGAGCTGTTTTTT; j_gene: TRBJ2-2; d_gene: NA; abundance: NA; v_gene: TRBV12-3/TRBV12-4
CDR3aa: CASRESPRGDNSPLHF; CDR3nt: TGCGCCAGCAGAGAGTCGCCAAGGGGTGACAATTCACCCCTCCACTTT; j_gene: TRBJ1-6; d_gene: NA; abundance: few; v_gene: TRBV5-1
CDR3aa: CASTHETRAYTF; CDR3nt: TGTGCCAGCACCCATGAGACAAGAGCCTACACCTTC; j_gene: TRBJ1-2; d_gene: NA; abundance: few; v_gene: TRBV5-6
CDR3aa: CASSLLTGAQETQYF; CDR3nt: TGCGCCAGCAGCTTGTTGACAGGGGCTCAAGAGACCCAGTACTTC; j_gene: TRBJ2-5; d_gene: TRBD1; abundance: NA; v_gene: TRBV5-1
CDR3aa: CASSLGGGAKNIQYF; CDR3nt: TGCGCCAGCAGCTTGGGCGGGGGAGCCAAAAACATTCAGTACTTC; j_gene: TRBJ2-4; d_gene: TRBD2; abundance: few; v_gene: TRBV5-1
CDR3aa: CASSPGTHYGYTF; CDR3nt: TGTGCCAGCAGTCCGGGGACCCACTATGGCTACACCTTC; j_gene: TRBJ1-2; d_gene: NA; abundance: NA; v_gene: TRBV12-3/TRBV12-4
CDR3aa: CASRRFGGSEAFF; CDR3nt: TGTGCCAGCAGGCGCTTTGGGGGTTCTGAAGCTTTCTTT; j_gene: TRBJ1-1; d_gene: NA; abundance: few; v_gene: TRBV7-2
CDR3aa: CASSKRGITRRPELFF; CDR3nt: TGTGCCAGCAGCAAAAGGGGAATCACCCGCCGGCCGGAGCTGTTTTTT; j_gene: TRBJ2-2; d_gene: NA; abundance: few; v_gene: TRBV7-8
CDR3aa: CASSYGTHYEQYF; CDR3nt: TGTGCCAGCAGCTACGGGACACATTACGAGCAGTACTTC; j_gene: TRBJ2-7; d_gene: NA; abundance: NA; v_gene: TRBV27
CDR3aa: CASSTTAGDTQYF; CDR3nt: TGTGCCAGTAGTACAACGGCGGGGGATACGCAGTATTTT; j_gene: TRBJ2-3; d_gene: NA; abundance: NA; v_gene: TRBV19
CDR3aa: CASSPGGVQGNNEQFF; CDR3nt: TGTGCCAGCAGTCCCGGGGGGGTCCAAGGGAACAATGAGCAGTTCTTC; j_gene: TRBJ2-1; d_gene: TRBD2; abundance: few; v_gene: TRBV28
CDR3aa: CASSMTGVESYGYTF; CDR3nt: TGTGCCAGCAGCATGACAGGGGTGGAGAGCTATGGCTACACCTTC; j_gene: TRBJ1-2; d_gene: TRBD1; abundance: NA; v_gene: TRBV6-1
CDR3aa: CASSSITAYEQYF; CDR3nt: TGTGCCAGCAGCTCCATAACAGCCTACGAGCAGTACTTC; j_gene: TRBJ2-7; d_gene: NA; abundance: few; v_gene: TRBV7-2
CDR3aa: CASSYGWGGGANVLTF; CDR3nt: TGTGCCAGCAGTTATGGATGGGGAGGAGGGGCCAACGTCCTGACTTTC; j_gene: TRBJ2-6; d_gene: NA; abundance: NA; v_gene: TRBV6-2/TRBV6-3
CDR3aa: CASSYTRAFF; CDR3nt: TGTGCCAGCAGCTACACGAGGGCTTTCTTT; j_gene: TRBJ1-1; d_gene: NA; abundance: NA; v_gene: TRBV7-2
CDR3aa: CASSQGLADSYNEQFF; CDR3nt: TGCGCCAGCAGCCAAGGGCTAGCGGACTCCTACAATGAGCAGTTCTTC; j_gene: TRBJ2-1; d_gene: TRBD2; abundance: few; v_gene: TRBV4-1
CDR3aa: CASSFRGLETQYF; CDR3nt: TGTGCCAGCAGTTTCCGGGGCTTGGAGACCCAGTACTTC; j_gene: TRBJ2-5; d_gene: NA; abundance: many; v_gene: TRBV25-1
CDR3aa: CASTNWGAETQYF; CDR3nt: TGTGCCAGCACCAACTGGGGAGCAGAGACCCAGTACTTC; j_gene: TRBJ2-5; d_gene: NA; abundance: NA; v_gene: TRBV7-8